This T cell receptor beta chain was recovered during a study of T cell repertoires in ileal Crohn's disease. Here immunoSEQ multiplex PCR was the method, and the copy in TCRdb shows in-frame clones only, minus some. The sample lists 11,000 to 15,000 clones; under 80% were seen once. Eligibility required adulthood, ileal or ileocolonic Crohn's disease and indicated ileocolonic resection. This CDR3 has 14 residues. J lost 5 bases, V lost 4 bases, and 8 bases had no gene match. From germline, CDR1 is SGHNT and CDR2 YYREEE (reference sequence). The J gene is TRBJ2-7, the V gene TRBV5-4; TRBD1 agrees at 8 bases. Sequenced: ileal tissue. This clonotype originated in an adult with Crohn's disease. CDR3 residues: CASSTRDRPHEQYF. The CDR3 DNA reads as TGTGCCAGCAGCACGAGGGACAGGCCCCACGAGCAGTACTTC.